The clone carrying this TCR beta chain was counted ten times or more. Its antigen is as yet unknown. The same CDR3 also results from other DNA sequences found in this sample. V shed 6 bases and J shed 4 bases, with 13 bases lying between them. The CDR3 totals 14 residues. Germline V lookup: CDR1 MDHEN, CDR2 SYDVKM. The sample originates from a study of shared clonotypes between healthy human individuals. Study context: Used for every donor were three CD4 naive, three CD4 memory, two CD8 naive and one CD8 memory plate.

Study-level results: What limited the represented genetic and exposure-history diversity was the small number of donors. Memory subsets had estimated richness that was generally smaller than that of naive subsets. Sequencing depth was expected to affect clonotype sharing among donors.

Profiling relied on immunoSEQ multiplex PCR, and the TCRdb table lists in-frame clones only, not all of them. The data show about 1.1 million clones, approximately 80% seen once. This TCR was recovered from a young man in good health. Some clones in this sample may be carry-over from other donors' samples. The rearrangement uses TRBV28 and TRBJ1-5, with D possibly TRBD1 on 6 matching bases. Sequencing input: memory CD4+ T cells from PBMCs. Subset indicated: CD45RA-negative fraction. The DNA of the CDR3 is TGTGCCAGCAGCTACGGCAGGGGAAATCAGCCCCAGCATTTT. The encoded protein is CASSYGRGNQPQHF.